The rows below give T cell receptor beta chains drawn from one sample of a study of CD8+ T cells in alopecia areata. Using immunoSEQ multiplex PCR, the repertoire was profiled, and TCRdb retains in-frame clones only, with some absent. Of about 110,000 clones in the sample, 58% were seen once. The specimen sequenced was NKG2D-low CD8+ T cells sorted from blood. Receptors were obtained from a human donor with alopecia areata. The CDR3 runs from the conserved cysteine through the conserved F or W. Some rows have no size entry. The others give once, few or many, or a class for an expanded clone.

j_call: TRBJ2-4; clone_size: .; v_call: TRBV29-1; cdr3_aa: CSVPPRGNIQYF
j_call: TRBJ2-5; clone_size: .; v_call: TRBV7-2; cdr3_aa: CASSGLAGSVETQYF
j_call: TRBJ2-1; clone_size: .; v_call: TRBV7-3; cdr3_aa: CASSVAGGPVIPYNEQFF
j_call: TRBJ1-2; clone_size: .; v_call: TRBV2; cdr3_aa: CASSEALPGYTF
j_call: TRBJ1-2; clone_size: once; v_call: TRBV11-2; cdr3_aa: CASSPPIQTLYGYTF
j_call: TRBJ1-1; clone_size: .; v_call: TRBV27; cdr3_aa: CASSPAGTGGLVGRAFF
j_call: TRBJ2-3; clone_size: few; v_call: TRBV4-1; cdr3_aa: CASSTRLAAGTDTQYF
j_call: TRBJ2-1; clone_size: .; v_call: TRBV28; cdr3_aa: CASSFIYNEQFF
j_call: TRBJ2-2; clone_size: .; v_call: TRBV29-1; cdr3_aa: CSVETPGPTGELFF
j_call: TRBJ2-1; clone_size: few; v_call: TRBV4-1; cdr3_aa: CASSQDQPSGYNEQFF
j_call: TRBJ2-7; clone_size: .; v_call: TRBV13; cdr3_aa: CASSSPNSYEQYF
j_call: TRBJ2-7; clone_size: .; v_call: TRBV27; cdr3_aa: CASSLVPSHYEQYF
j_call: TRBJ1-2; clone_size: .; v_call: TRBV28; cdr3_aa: CASSLFYQKANYGYTF
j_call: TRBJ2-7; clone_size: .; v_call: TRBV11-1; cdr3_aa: CASGLAGSETYEQYF
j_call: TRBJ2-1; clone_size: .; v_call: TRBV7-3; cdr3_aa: CASSLLAGGRHNEQFF